The TCR beta chain under discussion was sequenced for a study of T cell responses to AZD1222 COVID-19 vaccine. Study-level information: Pooling covered second doses at about 4 or about 12 weeks. Overall study findings and caveats: Baseline seropositives among AZD1222 recipients totaled only five to seven.

Sequenced by immunoSEQ multiplex PCR; TCRdb stores in-frame clones only, minus some. The sample shows 180,000 or so clones, 94% of them seen only once. On this clone: What it binds is unknown. This CDR3 is missing its conserved last phenylalanine or tryptophan, likely due to a read error. The DNA is omitted, as the CDR3 cannot be located on it reliably, and the CDR3 follows TCRdb's listing.

CDR1 is SGHRS, CDR2 YFSETQ, per germline. From its first to its last residue, the CDR3 has 13 amino acids. This specimen was peripheral blood, taken on day 0 of AZD1222 vaccination. The TCR was taken from an adult in good health. V gene TRBV5-1 combines with J gene TRBJ2-7; the table's D gene call, TRBD1, was not cross checked with the DNA. CDR3 protein: CASSSKDRGQPHS.